Listed here are 2 T cell receptor beta chains from one sample, sequenced in a study of cytomegalovirus exposure and HLA in healthy donors. With 60 Vbeta and 13 Jbeta primers, the PCR was carried out. Sequenced by immunoSEQ multiplex PCR; TCRdb stores in-frame clones only, minus some. This table holds some 200,000 clones, around 80% found once. Sequencing input: PBMCs. These receptors were collected from a man aged 50-59 years in good health and CMV-seronegative.

V gene TRBV2 combines with J gene TRBJ1-1, with D uncertain. The CDR3 runs 15 residues. The V end was cut by 7 bases, the J end by 3 bases, with 18 bases between. Germline CDR1 is SNHLY and CDR2 is FYNNEI. The CDR3 is CASNPERVGDTEAFF. CDR3 DNA sequence: TGTGCCAGCAACCCCGAGAGGGTTGGTGACACTGAAGCTTTCTTT.

The chain joins TRBV6-6 to TRBJ1-2; perhaps TRBD1 as D (6 bases). This CDR3 has 15 residues. Germline loops: CDR1 MNHNY, CDR2 SVGAGI (reference sequence). Between the trimmed V and J ends, which lost 5 bases and 7 bases, there was a span of 20 bases. CDR3 sequence reads: CASSQIQTGPAGYTF. DNA for the CDR3: TGTGCCAGCAGTCAAATCCAGACAGGTCCTGCTGGCTACACCTTC.